What follows describes a single TCR beta chain. As yet, its antigen is unknown. A junction boundary mismatches the germline segment, possibly from a read error. This record belongs to a study of metastatic and nonmetastatic thyroid tumors. About the study: Patients with malignant and benign thyroid disease provided blood and tumor or nodule tissue, whose repertoires were compared. Study-level points and caveats: Versus benign nodules, malignant thyroid tumors reportedly had significantly higher TCR beta diversity, in blood and tumor.

Thyroid surgery had not been preceded by any treatment in any patient. Original analysis: A papillary thyroid cancer distant-metastasis classifier was built from CDR3 differences across clinicopathological groups. TCRdb re-processed the PCR reads through MiXCR. The V and J calls were not made by the authors but by TCRdb's processing. The sample records over 7,000 clones, approximately 14% being singletons. Input material: blood. The TCR sequence derives from a female donor with papillary thyroid cancer or a benign thyroid nodule (not recorded which). Some clones in this sample may be carry-over from other donors' samples.

As DNA, the CDR3 is TGTGCCAGCAGTTACGCCGGACAGGGGCCGAACGCCGGGGAGCTGTTTTTT. As protein: CASSYAGQGPNAGELFF. The rearrangement joins TRBV6-5 to TRBJ2-2; 9 bases fit TRBD1. Germline CDR1 is MNHEY and CDR2 is SVGAGI. The CDR3 extends over 17 amino acids.